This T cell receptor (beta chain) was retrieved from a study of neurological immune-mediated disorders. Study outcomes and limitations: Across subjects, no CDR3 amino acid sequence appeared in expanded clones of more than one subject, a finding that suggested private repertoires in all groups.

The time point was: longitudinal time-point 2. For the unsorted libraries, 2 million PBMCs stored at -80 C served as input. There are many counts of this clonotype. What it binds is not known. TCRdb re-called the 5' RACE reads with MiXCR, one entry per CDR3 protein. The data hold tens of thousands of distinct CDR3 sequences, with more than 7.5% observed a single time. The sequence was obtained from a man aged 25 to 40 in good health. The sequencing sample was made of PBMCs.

CDR3 protein: CASSEQGETQYF. CDR3 bases: TGCGCCAGCAGCGAGCAAGGGGAGACCCAGTACTTC. The rearrangement joins TRBV5-1 to TRBJ2-5; D unresolved. The CDR3 sequence is 12 residues long. The germline CDR1 and CDR2 sequences are SGHRS and YFSETQ. V was trimmed by 4 bases and J by 5 bases, leaving 9 bases between them.